The sequence of this TCR beta chain was determined in a study of T-cell memory formation after mild COVID-19. About the research overall: Clusters of TCRs were largely donor specific. Study-wide results and limits: Second-wave clones with a day 37 peak had unconfirmed SARS-CoV-2 specificity. Among CD4+ contracting clones, most were CM and EM, and CD8+ ones EMRA. Later expanders leaned CD4+, whereas clones that contracted between day 15 and 85 were balanced CD4/CD8.

This clonotype occurred a few times. Its target is unknown. TCRdb redid the calling of the 5' RACE reads with MiXCR, one entry per CDR3 protein. The sample lists over 350,000 distinct CDR3 sequences, around 24% seen once, with around 8.8% in the top ten. Germline V gene data show CDR1 as MNHEY and CDR2 as SVGEGT. The CDR3 sequence is 13 residues long. V was clipped by 6 bases and J by 6 bases, with 11 bases between them. The chain carries TRBV6-2 or TRBV6-3 and TRBJ2-2; D is unresolved. Source material: PBMCs or a T cell subset sorted from them (not recorded which). This receptor was obtained from an adult woman who had mild COVID-19 (a few samples of this study predate the infection). Cell type and time point are not known. DNA of the CDR3: TGTGCCAGCAGACAAATTAGTGCCGGGGAGCTGTTTTTT. Translated: CASRQISAGELFF.